Shown below are 30 T cell receptor beta chains from a single sample sequenced in a study of shared clonotypes between healthy human individuals. The repertoire was sequenced with immunoSEQ multiplex PCR; TCRdb's copy has only in-frame clones and lacks some. Of more than 1 million clones detected, 70% to 80% appear once; the ten largest clones hold 0.5% to 0.6%. Sequencing was done on a sample of memory CD4+ T cells from PBMCs. Subset noted: CD45RA-negative fraction. Receptors originate from a man younger than 35 in good health. Some clones in this sample may be carry-over from other donors' samples.

This chain links TRBV15 with TRBJ2-7; 8 nucleotides match TRBD1. The CDR3 sequence is 15 residues long. V shed 3 bases, J shed 6 bases, and the junction held 10 bases outside the gene matches. Germline V gives CDR1 LNHNV, CDR2 YYDKDF (reference sequence). The CDR3, as DNA: TGTGCCACCAGCAGCGCCGACAGGGGAATCATCGAGCAGTACTTC. It specifies CATSSADRGIIEQYF.

This clone has just one count. This chain joins TRBV5-8 and TRBJ2-2; 12 bases map to TRBD2. In germline, CDR1 is SGHTS, CDR2 YDEGEE. This CDR3 region has 15 residues. The V gene end was trimmed by 1 base and the J gene end by 9 bases; junction bases not matched to a gene: 4. The CDR3 DNA follows: TGTGCCAGCAGCTTGAGACTAGCGGGAGACCGGGAGCTGTTTTTT. Protein: CASSLRLAGDRELFF.

The V gene is TRBV7-3, the J gene TRBJ1-2, with 7 bases lining up with TRBD1. Losses at the gene ends were 5 bases for V and 13 bases for J; bases not matched to a gene: 13. The CDR3 covers 13 residues. CDR1 SGHTA and CDR2 FQGTGA come from the germline V gene. The chain's CDR3 is CASSPRGGYLPTF. For the CDR3, the DNA is TGTGCCAGCAGCCCCAGGGGGGGGTACCTACCCACCTTC.

V usage is TRBV6-5 and J usage is TRBJ1-2; 9 bases map to TRBD1. The CDR3 length is 15 residues. CDR1 MNHEY and CDR2 SVGAGI come from the germline V gene. The V and J ends lost 6 bases and 1 base, in that order; junction bases with no gene match: 6. The CDR3 sequence is CASSRGTGSNYGYTF. The CDR3 region has the DNA TGTGCCAGCAGCCGCGGGACAGGGAGTAACTATGGCTACACCTTC.

Of note for this clone: A far larger clone is one base from this, pointing to a likely read error. V and J are TRBV7-9 and TRBJ1-2; D is unclear. The CDR3 loop spans 12 amino acids. The germline V gene has CDR1 SEHNR and CDR2 FQNEAQ (reference sequence). The germline V and J ends were trimmed by 4 bases and 4 bases, with 7 bases remaining between them. CDR3 sequence: CASSSVGYGYTF. The CDR3 bases are TGTGCCAGCAGCTCCGTCGGCTATGGCTACACCTTC. The whole variable domain, filled in from reference TRBV7-9 and TRBJ1-2, reads DTGVSQNPRHKITKRGQNVTFRCDPISEHNRLYWYRQTLGQGPEFLTYFQNEAQLEKSRLLSDRFSAERPKGSFSTLEIQRTEQGDSAMYLCASSSVGYGYTFGSGTRLTVV.

The chain is built from TRBV30 and TRBJ1-4; tentative D call: TRBD1 (6 bases). With 4 bases removed from V and 11 bases from J, the gap between germline ends came to 17 bases. CDR1 and CDR2 from the germline V gene are GTSNPN and SVGIG (reference sequence). The CDR3 contains 13 residues. The CDR3 bases are TGTGCCTGGACCAGGGCAGGGGCTGGGAAACTGTTTTTT. Its translation is CAWTRAGAGKLFF. The variable domain in full, completed from reference TRBV30 and TRBJ1-4, reads SQTIHQWPATLVQPVGSPLSLECTVEGTSNPNLYWYRQAAGRGLQLLFYSVGIGQISSEVPQNLSASRPQDRQFILSSKKLLLSDSGFYLCAWTRAGAGKLFFGSGTQLSVL.

The rearrangement links TRBV19 to TRBJ2-3; D unresolved. Germline V gene lookup returns CDR1 LNHDA and CDR2 SQIVND (reference sequence). CDR3 length equals 11 residues. CDR3 DNA: TGTTGCCGCCCCAGTACAGATACGCAGTATTTT. Protein: CCRPSTDTQYF.

The V call is TRBV28, the J call TRBJ1-3; 7 positions match TRBD1. Trimming cost V 1 base and J 0 bases; bases outside gene matches: 9. The CDR3 runs 18 residues. Looked up from germline, CDR1 is MDHEN and CDR2 is SYDVKM. CDR3: CASSLFGQVPRSGNTIYF. The CDR3, as DNA: TGTGCCAGCAGTTTATTCGGACAGGTTCCCCGCTCTGGAAACACCATATATTTT.

The chain couples TRBV5-1 to TRBJ1-1; 10 positions match TRBD1. The ends lost 4 bases at V and 7 bases at J; junction bases unmatched: 10. The V gene's germline CDR1 is SGHRS and CDR2 YFSETQ. CDR3 length equals 15 residues. CDR3 nucleotides: TGCGCCAGCAGCGCCCTGACAGGGGGCAAGGGTGAAGCTTTCTTT. Its translation is CASSALTGGKGEAFF. The full variable domain, completed using reference TRBV5-1 and TRBJ1-1, is KAGVTQTPRYLIKTRGQQVTLSCSPISGHRSVSWYQQTPGQGLQFLFEYFSETQRNKGNFPGRFSGRQFSNSRSEMNVSTLELGDSALYLCASSALTGGKGEAFFGQGTRLTVV.

This clone showed up just once. The rearrangement links TRBV19 to TRBJ1-3; tentative D call: TRBD1 (6 bases). V gave up 5 bases and J gave up 0 bases, with 14 bases separating them. The CDR3 has 16 amino acids. CDR1 and CDR2 from the germline V gene are LNHDA and SQIVND (reference sequence). CDR3 loop: CASSYFRGHSGNTIYF. The CDR3, as DNA: TGTGCCAGTAGTTACTTCAGGGGACACTCTGGAAACACCATATATTTT.

The chain has TRBV29-1 and TRBJ1-2; weak D call: TRBD1 (6 bases). With 6 bases removed from V and 7 bases from J, the gap between germline ends came to 15 bases. In germline, CDR1 is SQVTM, CDR2 ANQGSEA. CDR3 length equals 12 residues. The CDR3 sequence is CSVATGSRGYTF. The CDR3 DNA reads as TGCAGCGTCGCAACAGGGTCCCGTGGCTACACCTTC. Drawing the rest from reference TRBV29-1 and TRBJ1-2, the complete variable domain is SAVISQKPSRDICQRGTSLTIQCQVDSQVTMMFWYRQQPGQSLTLIATANQGSEATYESGFVIDKFPISRPNLTFSTLTVSNMSPEDSSIYLCSVATGSRGYTFGSGTRLTVV.

On this clone itself: At one end, the junction sequence differs from germline, possibly due to a read error. The J gene is TRBJ1-5, the V gene TRBV18; D remains ambiguous. The CDR3 extends over 15 amino acids. The germline V gene encodes CDR1 KGHSH and CDR2 LQKENI. CDR3 loop: CASSPLADSNQPQHF. DNA of the CDR3: TGTGCCAGCTCGCCACTGGCAGATAGCAATCAGCCCCAGCATTTT.

This clone was detected only a few times. The J gene is TRBJ1-2, the V gene TRBV27, with 8 bases that match TRBD1. The CDR3 contains 13 residues. From germline, CDR1 is MNHEY and CDR2 SMNVEV (reference sequence). With V trimmed by 5 bases and J by 3 bases, 2 bases remained unmatched. CDR3 in DNA: TGTGCCAGCAGTCAGGGGGCCGACTATGGCTACACCTTC. It encodes CASSQGADYGYTF.

The CDR3 protein is CASSLYPGTSYEQYF. The CDR3 coding sequence is TGTGCCAGCAGTTTATACCCGGGGACCTCCTACGAGCAGTACTTC. This rearrangement joins TRBV27 to TRBJ2-7, with D tentatively TRBD1 or TRBD2 (5 bases each). In germline, CDR1 is MNHEY, CDR2 SMNVEV (reference sequence). The V end lost 1 base, the J end lost 0 bases, and 10 bases lay between the germline ends. This CDR3 region has 15 residues.

This sequence joins TRBV4-2 and TRBJ2-4; 8 bases fit TRBD1. The J segment lost 0 bases and the V segment lost 2 bases, leaving 3 bases of the junction unmatched. The CDR3 covers 16 residues. Per the germline V gene, CDR1 is LGHNA and CDR2 is YNFKEQ. The CDR3 region has the DNA TGTGCCAGCAGCCAACAGGGGGCTGGAGCCAAAAACATTCAGTACTTC. Translating gives CASSQQGAGAKNIQYF.

The rearrangement joins TRBV5-4 to TRBJ1-2, with D perhaps matching TRBD1 (5 bases). The CDR3 runs 12 residues. Trimming cost V 3 bases and J 8 bases, with 11 bases left between them. In germline, CDR1 is SGHNT, CDR2 YYREEE (reference sequence). CDR3 sequence reads: CASSSAGIGYTF. In DNA form, the CDR3 reads TGTGCCAGCAGCTCCGCAGGGATCGGCTACACCTTC.

The CDR3 DNA follows: TGCGCCAGCAGCCAAATGGTAGCGGGGAGCTACGAGCAGTACTTC. This sequence encodes CASSQMVAGSYEQYF. The J gene is TRBJ2-7, the V gene TRBV4-3, with 8 bases aligning to TRBD2. CDR1 LGHNA and CDR2 YSLEER come from the germline V gene. CDR3 length: 15 amino acids. With 2 bases clipped from V and 3 bases from J, the junction kept 6 bases outside the gene matches.

The chain has TRBV14 and TRBJ1-3; D is unclear. Germline assignment: CDR1 SGHDN and CDR2 FVKESK. V lost 4 bases and J 0 bases, leaving 7 bases between the germline ends. The CDR3 length is 14 residues. The CDR3 reads CASSLPTSGNTIYF. The CDR3 nucleotides are TGTGCCAGCAGCCTACCTACCTCTGGAAACACCATATATTTT.

The chain links TRBV25-1 to TRBJ2-7; 9 bases are a match to TRBD2. There are 17 residues in the CDR3. CDR1 is MGHDK and CDR2 is SYGVNS in the germline V gene. V gave up 1 base and J gave up 1 base; unmatched junction bases: 8. CDR3 DNA sequence: TGTGCCAGCAGTGAATTACGGGGAGCGGGAGGTTCCTACGAGCAGTACTTC. It specifies CASSELRGAGGSYEQYF.

J is TRBJ2-1 and V is TRBV14; 13 nucleotides align to TRBD2. V shed 6 bases, J shed 11 bases, and the junction held 7 bases outside the gene matches. CDR3 length: 14 residues. The germline V gene encodes CDR1 SGHDN and CDR2 FVKESK. The CDR3 loop is CASRPTSGRAKQFF. The CDR3 DNA is TGTGCCAGCAGACCTACTAGCGGGAGGGCCAAGCAGTTCTTC. The whole variable domain, remainder taken from reference TRBV14 and TRBJ2-1, is EAGVTQFPSHSVIEKGQTVTLRCDPISGHDNLYWYRRVMGKEIKFLLHFVKESKQDESGMPNNRFLAERTGGTYSTLKVQPAELEDSGVYFCASRPTSGRAKQFFGPGTRLTVL.

There are a few counts of this clone. A junction boundary mismatches the germline segment, possibly from a read error. This sequence joins TRBV10-3 and TRBJ1-4, with D perhaps TRBD1 (5 bases). The CDR3 spans 17 residues. Germline-derived CDR1 and CDR2 are ENHRY and SYGVKD. CDR3 DNA: TGTGCCATCAGTGAATCCCCCTCCGACAGAACTGATGAAAAACTGTTTTTT. This encodes CAISESPSDRTDEKLFF.

Turning to this clone: Distinct nucleotide sequences in the sample also encode this CDR3. The V gene is TRBV2, the J gene TRBJ2-7; D not resolved. V lost 2 bases to trimming and J lost 2 bases, with 7 bases between them. CDR1 and CDR2 from the germline V gene are SNHLY and FYNNEI. The CDR3 covers 13 residues. CDR3: CASSEPVTYEQYF. In DNA form, the CDR3 reads TGTGCCAGCAGTGAACCGGTGACCTACGAGCAGTACTTC.

This clone was picked up one time. The genes are TRBV18 and TRBJ2-2; TRBD1 is a possible D gene (6 bases). Between the trimmed V and J ends, which lost 7 bases and 5 bases, there was a span of 14 bases. CDR1 KGHSH and CDR2 LQKENI come from the germline V gene. This CDR3 spans 14 amino acids. In DNA, the CDR3 is TGTGCCAGCTTTGCCCAGAGGGGGACCGGGGAGCTGTTTTTT. Residues: CASFAQRGTGELFF.

The chain is built from TRBV21-1 and TRBJ2-2; the table's D call of TRBD2 was not tested on the DNA. TRBV21-1 is shown as a pseudogene. The CDR3 runs 17 residues. The CDR3 DNA sequence: TGTGCCAGCAGCAAAGGGACTCCCAGTCCACCAACCGGGGAGCTGTTTTTT. Translation: CASSKGTPSPPTGELFF.

A word on this clone: With a much larger clone just one base away, this may be a read error. Other DNA sequences in this sample translate to the same CDR3. This chain joins TRBV6-6 and TRBJ2-7; 9 nucleotides align to TRBD1. The V segment lost 0 bases and the J segment 2 bases; nucleotides outside the gene matches: 2. The CDR3 runs to 15 residues. The germline CDR1 and CDR2 sequences are MNHNY and SVGAGI (reference sequence). The CDR3 here is CASSYSGQGTYEQYF. In nucleotides, the CDR3 is TGTGCCAGCAGTTACTCGGGACAGGGCACCTACGAGCAGTACTTC.

The rearrangement links TRBV7-2 to TRBJ2-1; 9 nucleotides line up with TRBD1. Per the germline V gene, CDR1 is SGHTA and CDR2 is FQGNSA. The CDR3 extends over 17 amino acids. Trimming at V came to 4 bases and at J to 2 bases, leaving 9 bases not matched to a gene. The CDR3, as DNA: TGTGCCAGCAGCTCCAGAGGGGGGACAGGGACCTACAATGAGCAGTTCTTC. Encoded protein: CASSSRGGTGTYNEQFF.

The V gene is TRBV5-1, the J gene TRBJ2-1; maybe TRBD1 (6 bases). V was pared by 2 bases and J by 2 bases, with 14 bases between. CDR3 size: 16 residues. Germline-derived CDR1 and CDR2 are SGHRS and YFSETQ. The CDR3 loop reads CASSFRQAQTYNEQFF. The CDR3 DNA reads TGCGCCAGCAGCTTTCGACAGGCCCAGACCTACAATGAGCAGTTCTTC.

This clone was seen once. The V call is TRBV7-2, the J call TRBJ1-2; D remains ambiguous. The germline V gene has CDR1 SGHTA and CDR2 FQGNSA. V gave up 4 bases and J gave up 0 bases, with 18 bases separating them. The CDR3 has 17 amino acids. CDR3 coding DNA: TGTGCCAGCAGCTCGCATCACATCGAGAGAGCTAACTATGGCTACACCTTC. It codes for CASSSHHIERANYGYTF. The entire variable domain, with the rest obtained from reference TRBV7-2 and TRBJ1-2, is as follows: GAGVSQSPSNKVTEKGKDVELRCDPISGHTALYWYRQSLGQGLEFLIYFQGNSAPDKSGLPSDRFSAERTGGSVSTLTIQRTQQEDSAVYLCASSSHHIERANYGYTFGSGTRLTVV.

V and J are TRBV7-9 and TRBJ2-1; TRBD1 aligns across 7 bases. The junction had 2 bases not matched to a gene; V was cut back by 3 bases and J by 3 bases. The CDR3 length is 14 residues. Looked up from germline, CDR1 is SEHNR and CDR2 is FQNEAQ (reference sequence). CDR3 nucleotides: TGTGCCAGCAGCTTTGACAGGGACTACAATGAGCAGTTCTTC. The encoded protein is CASSFDRDYNEQFF. The full variable domain, its missing parts supplied by reference TRBV7-9 and TRBJ2-1, is DTGVSQNPRHKITKRGQNVTFRCDPISEHNRLYWYRQTLGQGPEFLTYFQNEAQLEKSRLLSDRFSAERPKGSFSTLEIQRTEQGDSAMYLCASSFDRDYNEQFFGPGTRLTVL.

The V call is TRBV13, the J call TRBJ1-4; unclear D gene. V was trimmed by 8 bases and J by 8 bases, leaving 18 bases between them. CDR3 size: 14 residues. Germline V gives CDR1 PRHDT, CDR2 FYEKMQ (reference sequence). CDR3 region: CASGPNLGREKLFF. The CDR3 region has the DNA TGTGCCAGCGGGCCCAACCTAGGGCGAGAAAAACTGTTTTTT.